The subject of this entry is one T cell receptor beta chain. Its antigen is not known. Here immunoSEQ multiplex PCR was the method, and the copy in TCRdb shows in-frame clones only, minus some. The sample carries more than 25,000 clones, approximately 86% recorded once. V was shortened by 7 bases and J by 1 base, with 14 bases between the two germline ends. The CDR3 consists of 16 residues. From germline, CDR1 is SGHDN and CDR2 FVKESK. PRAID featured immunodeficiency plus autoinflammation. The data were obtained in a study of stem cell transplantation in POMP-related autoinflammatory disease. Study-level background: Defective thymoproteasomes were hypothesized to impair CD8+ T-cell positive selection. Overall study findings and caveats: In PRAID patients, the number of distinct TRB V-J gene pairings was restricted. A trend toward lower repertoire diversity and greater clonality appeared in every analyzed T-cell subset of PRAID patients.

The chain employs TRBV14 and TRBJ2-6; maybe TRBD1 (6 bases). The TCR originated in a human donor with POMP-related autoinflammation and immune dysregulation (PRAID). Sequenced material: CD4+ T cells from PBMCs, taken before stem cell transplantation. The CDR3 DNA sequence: TGTGCCAGCACCAAAGGAAGGGGGTCTGGGGCCAACGTCCTGACTTTC. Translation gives CASTKGRGSGANVLTF.